This TCR beta chain was captured in a study of control samples from healthy donors and cancer patients. Using immunoSEQ multiplex PCR, the repertoire was profiled, and TCRdb retains in-frame clones only, with some absent. Among more than 95,000 clones listed, 93% were seen once. Material for sequencing was blood. This receptor was obtained from a man under 40 in good health.

In nucleotides, the CDR3 is TGTGCCAGCAGCTATCAACTTAGCGGGGAACCCTACAATGAGCAGTTCTTC. This sequence encodes CASSYQLSGEPYNEQFF. The chain joins TRBV11-2 to TRBJ2-1; 8 bases match TRBD2. CDR3 size: 17 residues. V dropped 4 bases and J dropped 2; count of bases not matched to a gene: 10. In germline, CDR1 is SGHAT, CDR2 FQNNGV.